This entry describes one T cell receptor (beta chain). The antigen it binds to is not known. Per-base qualities were not stored, and no clone one base away is much larger. In this study, focal radiation therapy paired with CTLA-4 blockade (ipilimumab) was tested in patients who had chemo-refractory metastatic non-small-cell lung cancer. This entry belongs to a study of radiotherapy plus CTLA-4 blockade in lung cancer (dated by TCRdb to the late 2010s). Regarding the complete study: Among the enrolled patients, 18% had an objective response, and about 29% reached disease control. General study outcomes and caveats: Increased serum interferon-beta after radiation, together with early dynamic changes in blood T cell clones, were reported to be the strongest predictors of response. After treatment with radiotherapy and ipilimumab, TCR clones that originated in tumors expanded in peripheral blood.

The CDR1 and CDR2 encoded by the germline V gene are SGDLS and YYNGEE. The junction carries 10 bases between V and J, which are trimmed by 0 bases and 1 base respectively. From cysteine to phenylalanine, the CDR3 is 15 amino acids long. Of all the DNA, just the CDR3 is kept, 45 bases in frame from base 1. To prepare the library, the immunoSEQ multiplex PCR assay was applied. TCRdb stores this immuneACCESS table with in-frame sequences only. Part of the clones is absent; in the studies checked, under half of the shortfall reflects unresolved V genes, and no reason is known for the rest. Recorded for this sample are 45,000 to 60,000 clones; 65% to 85% of them occurred a single time. The ten largest account for 2.4% of the sample.

Recombination connected TRBV9 to TRBJ1-1; the best D guess is TRBD1, with 6 bases matching. This TCR derives from a human donor with non-small cell lung cancer whose response to radiotherapy plus ipilimumab could not be evaluated. Sequencing was performed on peripheral blood, taken from a patient treated with radiotherapy plus ipilimumab. The DNA is TGTGCCAGCAGCGTAGGAGGACAGCCGAACACTGAAGCTTTCTTT. Its protein reads: CASSVGGQPNTEAFF.